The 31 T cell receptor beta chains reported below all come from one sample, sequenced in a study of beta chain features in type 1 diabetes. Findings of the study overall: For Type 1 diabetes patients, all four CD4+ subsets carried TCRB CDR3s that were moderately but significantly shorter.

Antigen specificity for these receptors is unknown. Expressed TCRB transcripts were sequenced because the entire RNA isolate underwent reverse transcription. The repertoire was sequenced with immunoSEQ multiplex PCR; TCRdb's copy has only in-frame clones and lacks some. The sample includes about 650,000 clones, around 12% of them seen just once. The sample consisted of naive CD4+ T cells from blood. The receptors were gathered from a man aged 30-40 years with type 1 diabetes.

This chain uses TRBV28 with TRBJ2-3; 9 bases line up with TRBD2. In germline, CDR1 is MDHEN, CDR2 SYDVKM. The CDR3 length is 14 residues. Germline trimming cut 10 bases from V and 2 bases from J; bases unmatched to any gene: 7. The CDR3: CATSLAGLTDTQYF. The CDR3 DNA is TGTGCCACTTCCCTAGCGGGGCTCACAGATACGCAGTATTTT.

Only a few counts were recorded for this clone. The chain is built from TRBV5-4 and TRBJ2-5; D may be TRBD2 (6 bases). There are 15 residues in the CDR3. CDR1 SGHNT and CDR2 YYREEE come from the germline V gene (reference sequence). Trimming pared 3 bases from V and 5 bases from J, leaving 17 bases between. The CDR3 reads CASSSLGLTGETQYF. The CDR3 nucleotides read TGTGCCAGCAGCTCGTTAGGACTAACGGGGGAGACCCAGTACTTC. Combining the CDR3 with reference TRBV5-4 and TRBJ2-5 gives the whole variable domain ETGVTQSPTHLIKTRGQQVTLRCSSQSGHNTVSWYQQALGQGPQFIFQYYREEENGRGNFPPRFSGLQFPNYSSELNVNALELDDSALYLCASSSLGLTGETQYFGPGTRLLVL.

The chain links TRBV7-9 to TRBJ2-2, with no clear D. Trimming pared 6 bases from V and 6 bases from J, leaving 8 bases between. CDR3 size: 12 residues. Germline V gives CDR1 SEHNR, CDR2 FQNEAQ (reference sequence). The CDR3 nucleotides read TGTGCCAGCAGGGTCAGGCCCGGGGAGCTGTTTTTT. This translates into CASRVRPGELFF.

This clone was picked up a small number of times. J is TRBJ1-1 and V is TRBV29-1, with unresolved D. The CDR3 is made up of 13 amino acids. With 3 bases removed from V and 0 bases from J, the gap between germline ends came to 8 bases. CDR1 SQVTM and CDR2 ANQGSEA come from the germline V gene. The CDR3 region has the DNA TGCAGCGTTGAGCAGGAGATGAACACTGAAGCTTTCTTT. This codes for CSVEQEMNTEAFF. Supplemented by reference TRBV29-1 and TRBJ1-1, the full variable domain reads SAVISQKPSRDICQRGTSLTIQCQVDSQVTMMFWYRQQPGQSLTLIATANQGSEATYESGFVIDKFPISRPNLTFSTLTVSNMSPEDSSIYLCSVEQEMNTEAFFGQGTRLTVV.

CDR3 residues: CASSPEGGPYGYTF. For the CDR3, the DNA is TGTGCCAGCAGTCCTGAGGGAGGGCCCTATGGCTACACCTTC. V gene TRBV27 combines with J gene TRBJ1-2; D call uncertain. Germline V gives CDR1 MNHEY, CDR2 SMNVEV (reference sequence). Trimming cost V 5 bases and J 4 bases, with 14 bases left between them. The CDR3 has 14 amino acids.

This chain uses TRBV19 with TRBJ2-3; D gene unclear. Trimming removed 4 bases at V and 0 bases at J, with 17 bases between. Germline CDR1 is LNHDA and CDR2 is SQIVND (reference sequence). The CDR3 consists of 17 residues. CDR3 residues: CASSTRHSLGSTDTQYF. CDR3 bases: TGTGCCAGTAGTACTCGCCACAGCCTCGGAAGCACAGATACGCAGTATTTT. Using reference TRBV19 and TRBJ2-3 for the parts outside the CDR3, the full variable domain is DGGITQSPKYLFRKEGQNVTLSCEQNLNHDAMYWYRQDPGQGLRLIYYSQIVNDFQKGDIAEGYSVSREKKESFPLTVTSAQKNPTAFYLCASSTRHSLGSTDTQYFGPGTRLTVL.

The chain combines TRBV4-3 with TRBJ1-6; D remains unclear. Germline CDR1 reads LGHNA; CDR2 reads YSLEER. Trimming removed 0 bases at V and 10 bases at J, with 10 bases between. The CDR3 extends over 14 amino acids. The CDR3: CASSQEPTYSPLHF. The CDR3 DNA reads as TGCGCCAGCAGCCAAGAACCGACGTACTCACCCCTCCACTTT.

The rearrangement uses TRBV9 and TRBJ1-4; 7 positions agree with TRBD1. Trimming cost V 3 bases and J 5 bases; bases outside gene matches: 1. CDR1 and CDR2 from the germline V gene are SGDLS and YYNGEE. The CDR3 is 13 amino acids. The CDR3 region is CASSATGNEKLFF. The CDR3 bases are TGTGCCAGCAGCGCGACAGGGAATGAAAAACTGTTTTTT.

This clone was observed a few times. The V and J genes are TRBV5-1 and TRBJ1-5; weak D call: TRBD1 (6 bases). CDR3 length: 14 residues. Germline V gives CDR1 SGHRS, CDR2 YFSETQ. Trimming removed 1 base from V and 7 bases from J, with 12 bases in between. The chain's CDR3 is CASSLLEGDQPQHF. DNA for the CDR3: TGCGCCAGCAGCTTGTTGGAGGGGGACCAGCCCCAGCATTTT.

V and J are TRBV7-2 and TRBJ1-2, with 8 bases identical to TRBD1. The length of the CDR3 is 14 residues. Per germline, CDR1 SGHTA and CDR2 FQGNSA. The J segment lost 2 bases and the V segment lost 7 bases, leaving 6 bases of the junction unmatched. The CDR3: CASTRDRMNYGYTF. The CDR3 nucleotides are TGTGCCAGCACCAGGGACAGGATGAACTATGGCTACACCTTC.

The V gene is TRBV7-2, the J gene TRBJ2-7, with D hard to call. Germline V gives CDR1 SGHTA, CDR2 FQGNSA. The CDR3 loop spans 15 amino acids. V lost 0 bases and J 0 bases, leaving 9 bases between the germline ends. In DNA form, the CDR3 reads TGTGCCAGCAGCTTAGCGGCAAGCGACTCCTACGAGCAGTACTTC. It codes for CASSLAASDSYEQYF.

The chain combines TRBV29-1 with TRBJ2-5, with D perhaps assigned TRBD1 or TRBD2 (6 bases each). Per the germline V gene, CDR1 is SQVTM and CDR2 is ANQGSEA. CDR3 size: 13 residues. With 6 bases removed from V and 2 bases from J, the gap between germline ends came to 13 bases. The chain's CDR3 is CSVGGGAQETQYF. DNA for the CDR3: TGCAGCGTCGGGGGCGGGGCACAAGAGACCCAGTACTTC.

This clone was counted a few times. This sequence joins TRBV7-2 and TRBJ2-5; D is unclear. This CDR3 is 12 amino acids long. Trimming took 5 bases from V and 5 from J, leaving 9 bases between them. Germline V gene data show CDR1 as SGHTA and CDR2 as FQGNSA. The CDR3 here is CASSQEGETQYF. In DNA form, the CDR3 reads TGTGCCAGCAGCCAAGAAGGGGAGACCCAGTACTTC.

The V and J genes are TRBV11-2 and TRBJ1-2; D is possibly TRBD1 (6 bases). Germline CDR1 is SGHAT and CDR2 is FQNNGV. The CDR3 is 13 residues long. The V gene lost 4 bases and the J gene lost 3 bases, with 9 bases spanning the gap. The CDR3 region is CASSSGTHYGYTF. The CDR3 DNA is TGTGCCAGCAGCTCCGGGACACACTATGGCTACACCTTC.

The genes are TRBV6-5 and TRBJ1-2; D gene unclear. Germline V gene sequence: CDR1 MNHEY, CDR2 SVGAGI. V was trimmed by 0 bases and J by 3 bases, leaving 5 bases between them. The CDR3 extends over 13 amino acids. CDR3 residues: CASSYSSYYGYTF. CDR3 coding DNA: TGTGCCAGCAGTTACTCCAGTTACTATGGCTACACCTTC.

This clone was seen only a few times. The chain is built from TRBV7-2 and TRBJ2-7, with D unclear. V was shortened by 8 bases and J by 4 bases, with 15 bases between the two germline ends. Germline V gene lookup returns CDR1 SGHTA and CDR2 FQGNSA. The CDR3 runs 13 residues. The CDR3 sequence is CASSHGAVYEQYF. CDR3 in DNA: TGTGCCAGCTCTCACGGAGCAGTGTACGAGCAGTACTTC.

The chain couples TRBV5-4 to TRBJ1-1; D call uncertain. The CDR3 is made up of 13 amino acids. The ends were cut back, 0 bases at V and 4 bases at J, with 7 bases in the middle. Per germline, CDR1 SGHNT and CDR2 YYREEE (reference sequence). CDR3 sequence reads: CASSLEPITEAFF. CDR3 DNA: TGTGCCAGCAGCTTGGAGCCGATCACTGAAGCTTTCTTT.

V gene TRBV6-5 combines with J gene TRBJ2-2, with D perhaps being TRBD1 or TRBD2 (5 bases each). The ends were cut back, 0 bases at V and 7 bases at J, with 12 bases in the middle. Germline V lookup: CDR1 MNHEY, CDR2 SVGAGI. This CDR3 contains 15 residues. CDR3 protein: CASSYSGPRFGELFF. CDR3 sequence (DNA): TGTGCCAGCAGTTACTCGGGACCTAGGTTCGGGGAGCTGTTTTTT.

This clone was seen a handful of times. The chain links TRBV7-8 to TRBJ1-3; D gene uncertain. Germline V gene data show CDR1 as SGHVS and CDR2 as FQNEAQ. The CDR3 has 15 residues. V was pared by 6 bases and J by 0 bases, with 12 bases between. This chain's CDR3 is CASSLGLSSGNTIYF. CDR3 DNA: TGTGCCAGCAGTCTAGGACTTAGCTCTGGAAACACCATATATTTT.

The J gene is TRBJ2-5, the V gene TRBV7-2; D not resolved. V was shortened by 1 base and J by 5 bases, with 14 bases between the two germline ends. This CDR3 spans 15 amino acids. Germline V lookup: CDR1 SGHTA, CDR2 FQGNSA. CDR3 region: CASSLVGAPQETQYF. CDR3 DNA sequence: TGTGCCAGCAGCTTAGTGGGCGCCCCCCAGGAGACCCAGTACTTC.

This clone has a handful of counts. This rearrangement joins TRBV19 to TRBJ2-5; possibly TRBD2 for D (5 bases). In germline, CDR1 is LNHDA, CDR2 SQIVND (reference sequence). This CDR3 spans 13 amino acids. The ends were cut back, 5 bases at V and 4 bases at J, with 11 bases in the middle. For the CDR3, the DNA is TGTGCCAGTAGTTCCGGGAACTCAGAGACCCAGTACTTC. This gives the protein CASSSGNSETQYF.

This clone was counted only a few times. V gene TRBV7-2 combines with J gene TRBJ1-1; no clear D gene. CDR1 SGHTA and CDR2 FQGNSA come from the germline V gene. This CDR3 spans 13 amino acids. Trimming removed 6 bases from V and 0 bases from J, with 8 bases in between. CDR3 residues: CASRQSMNTEAFF. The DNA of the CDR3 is TGTGCCAGCAGGCAGAGTATGAACACTGAAGCTTTCTTT.

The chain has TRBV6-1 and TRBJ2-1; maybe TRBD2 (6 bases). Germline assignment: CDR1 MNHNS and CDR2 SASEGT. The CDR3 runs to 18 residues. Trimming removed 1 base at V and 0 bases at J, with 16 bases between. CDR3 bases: TGTGCCAGCAGTGAAGACCAACTAGCCTCGGGCTCCTACAATGAGCAGTTCTTC. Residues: CASSEDQLASGSYNEQFF.

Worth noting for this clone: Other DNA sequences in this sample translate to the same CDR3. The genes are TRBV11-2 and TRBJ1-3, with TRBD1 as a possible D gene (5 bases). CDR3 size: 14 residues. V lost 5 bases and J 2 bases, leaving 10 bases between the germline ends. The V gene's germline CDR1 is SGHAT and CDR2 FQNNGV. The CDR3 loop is CASSPGTAGNTIYF. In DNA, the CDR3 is TGTGCCAGCAGCCCAGGGACGGCTGGAAACACCATATATTTT.

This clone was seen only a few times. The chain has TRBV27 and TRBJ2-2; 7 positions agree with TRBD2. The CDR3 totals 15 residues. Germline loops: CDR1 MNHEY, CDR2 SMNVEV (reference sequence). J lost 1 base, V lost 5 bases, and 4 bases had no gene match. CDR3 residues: CASSMLAVNTGELFF. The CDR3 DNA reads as TGTGCCAGCAGTATGCTAGCGGTGAACACCGGGGAGCTGTTTTTT.

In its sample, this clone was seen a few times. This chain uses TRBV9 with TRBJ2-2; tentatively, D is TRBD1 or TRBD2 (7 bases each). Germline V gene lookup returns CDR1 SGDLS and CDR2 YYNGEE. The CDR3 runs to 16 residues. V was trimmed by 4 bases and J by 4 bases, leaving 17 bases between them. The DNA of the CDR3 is TGTGCCAGCAGCTTCCCCCAGGGGGGGAGCACCGGGGAGCTGTTTTTT. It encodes CASSFPQGGSTGELFF.

This CDR3 reads CASSLVQTGANVLTF. The DNA for the CDR3 is TGTGCCAGCAGCTTAGTACAAACTGGGGCCAACGTCCTGACTTTC. The chain couples TRBV7-2 to TRBJ2-6, with D unclear. From germline, CDR1 is SGHTA and CDR2 FQGNSA. V lost 1 base, J lost 2 bases, and 6 bases lay in between. This CDR3 has 15 residues.

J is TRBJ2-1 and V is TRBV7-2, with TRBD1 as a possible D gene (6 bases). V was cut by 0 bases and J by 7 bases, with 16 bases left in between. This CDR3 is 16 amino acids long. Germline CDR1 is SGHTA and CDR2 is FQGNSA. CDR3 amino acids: CASSLAGRGKKNEQFF. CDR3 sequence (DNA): TGTGCCAGCAGCTTAGCGGGCAGGGGAAAGAAGAATGAGCAGTTCTTC. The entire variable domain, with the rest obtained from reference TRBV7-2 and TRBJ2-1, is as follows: GAGVSQSPSNKVTEKGKDVELRCDPISGHTALYWYRQSLGQGLEFLIYFQGNSAPDKSGLPSDRFSAERTGGSVSTLTIQRTQQEDSAVYLCASSLAGRGKKNEQFFGPGTRLTVL.

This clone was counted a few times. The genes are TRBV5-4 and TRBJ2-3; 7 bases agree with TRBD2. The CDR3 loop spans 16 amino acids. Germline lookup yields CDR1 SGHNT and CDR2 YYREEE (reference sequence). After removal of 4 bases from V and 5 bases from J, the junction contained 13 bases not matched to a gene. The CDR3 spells CASSLERGPAGDTQYF. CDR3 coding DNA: TGTGCCAGCAGCCTCGAGCGGGGCCCGGCGGGAGATACGCAGTATTTT.

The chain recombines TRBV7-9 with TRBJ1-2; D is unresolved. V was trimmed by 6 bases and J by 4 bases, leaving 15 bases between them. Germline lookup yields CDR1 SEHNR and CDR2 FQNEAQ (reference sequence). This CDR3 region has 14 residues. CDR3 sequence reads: CASRQYGLGYGYTF. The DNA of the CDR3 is TGTGCCAGCAGGCAGTACGGACTAGGCTATGGCTACACCTTC.

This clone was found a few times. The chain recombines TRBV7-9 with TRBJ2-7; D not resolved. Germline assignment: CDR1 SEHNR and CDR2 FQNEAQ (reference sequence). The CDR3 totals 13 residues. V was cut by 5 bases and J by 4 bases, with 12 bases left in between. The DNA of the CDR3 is TGTGCCAGCAGCACCAGCTGGGGATACGAGCAGTACTTC. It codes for CASSTSWGYEQYF.